Presented here are 18 T cell receptor beta chains from one specimen sequenced in a study of cytomegalovirus exposure and HLA in healthy donors. Clones were read by immunoSEQ multiplex PCR, and TCRdb kept only the in-frame ones, dropping some. The top ten clones hold around an eighth of a sample with some 200,000 clones, roughly 88% of them seen once. The sequenced material came from PBMCs. These TCRs come from a woman between 25 and 40 years old in good health and CMV-seropositive.

J is TRBJ2-2 and V is TRBV4-2; D call uncertain. Germline assignment: CDR1 LGHNA and CDR2 YNFKEQ. The CDR3 is 14 residues long. Trimming left V 7 bases short and J 0 bases short, with 9 bases between. In nucleotides, the CDR3 is TGTGCCAGCACCCCAGGTTCGAACACCGGGGAGCTGTTTTTT. It specifies CASTPGSNTGELFF.

This clone has a single count. The CDR3: CASSFGDRGKPQHF. DNA of the CDR3: TGTGCCAGCAGCTTCGGGGACAGGGGTAAGCCCCAGCATTTT. The J gene is TRBJ1-5, the V gene TRBV7-9; TRBD1 matches at 10 bases. CDR3 length: 14 residues. Germline CDR1 is SEHNR and CDR2 is FQNEAQ (reference sequence). The trim removed 3 bases at V and 8 bases at J, leaving 4 bases unmatched.

The V and J genes are TRBV6-6 and TRBJ1-2; D is ambiguous. The length of the CDR3 is 14 residues. Germline V gene sequence: CDR1 MNHNY, CDR2 SVGAGI (reference sequence). V lost 5 bases, J lost 2 bases, and 12 bases lay in between. Here the CDR3 DNA reads TGTGCCAGCAGTGCGGAACGCCTGAACTATGGCTACACCTTC. Amino acids: CASSAERLNYGYTF.

The chain uses TRBV18 and TRBJ1-5; unclear D gene. Germline assignment: CDR1 KGHSH and CDR2 LQKENI. The CDR3 has 13 residues. Trimming stripped 2 bases from V and 5 bases from J, with 7 bases between. This CDR3 reads CASSPGTDQPQHF. DNA for the CDR3: TGTGCCAGCTCACCAGGTACGGATCAGCCCCAGCATTTT.

This chain uses TRBV18 with TRBJ2-5; perhaps TRBD1 as D (5 bases). CDR1 is KGHSH and CDR2 is LQKENI in the germline V gene. The CDR3 contains 14 residues. V was clipped by 3 bases and J by 5 bases, with 13 bases between them. The chain's CDR3 is CASSPEQVGETQYF. For the CDR3, the DNA is TGTGCCAGCTCACCTGAACAGGTTGGGGAGACCCAGTACTTC.

This clone was detected only a few times. The chain has TRBV11-2 and TRBJ2-7; no clear D gene. V gave up 4 bases and J gave up 2 bases, with 12 bases separating them. CDR3 length equals 14 residues. Germline V gene lookup returns CDR1 SGHAT and CDR2 FQNNGV. The chain's CDR3 is CASSSPLGAYEQYF. As DNA, the CDR3 is TGTGCCAGCAGCTCTCCCCTAGGAGCCTACGAGCAGTACTTC.

In its sample, this clone was seen once. The gene calls are TRBV10-1 and TRBJ2-7; D gene uncertain. Germline assignment: CDR1 WNHNN and CDR2 SYGVQD (reference sequence). The V end lost 3 bases, the J end lost 2 bases, and 11 bases lay between the germline ends. The CDR3 has 14 amino acids. CDR3 region: CASSETLGPYEQYF. The CDR3, as DNA: TGCGCCAGCAGTGAAACCCTAGGTCCCTACGAGCAGTACTTC.

The rearrangement links TRBV7-9 to TRBJ1-2; D is ambiguous. With 2 bases removed from V and 8 bases from J, the gap between germline ends came to 15 bases. The CDR3 spans 14 residues. Germline CDR1 SEHNR, CDR2 FQNEAQ (reference sequence). The CDR3 DNA reads TGTGCCAGCAGCTTAAATACCGTAGAGTACGGCTACACCTTC. Its protein is CASSLNTVEYGYTF. The full variable domain, in which reference TRBV7-9 and TRBJ1-2 provide the parts outside the CDR3, is DTGVSQNPRHKITKRGQNVTFRCDPISEHNRLYWYRQTLGQGPEFLTYFQNEAQLEKSRLLSDRFSAERPKGSFSTLEIQRTEQGDSAMYLCASSLNTVEYGYTFGSGTRLTVV.

The chain employs TRBV5-4 and TRBJ2-1, with 10 positions matching TRBD2. From germline, CDR1 is SGHNT and CDR2 YYREEE (reference sequence). The CDR3 contains 15 residues. V was clipped by 4 bases and J by 5 bases; unmatched bases: 6. The CDR3 coding sequence is TGTGCCAGCAGCCCCGGACTAGCGGTTAACAATGAGCAGTTCTTC. This gives the protein CASSPGLAVNNEQFF.

This clone was observed a few times. J is TRBJ1-1 and V is TRBV2; a weak D match, TRBD1 (6 bases). V was cut by 4 bases and J by 5 bases, with 11 bases left in between. The CDR3 consists of 13 residues. Germline CDR1 and CDR2: SNHLY and FYNNEI. CDR3 sequence: CASSGDKATEAFF. Written as DNA, the CDR3 is TGTGCCAGCAGTGGGGACAAAGCAACTGAAGCTTTCTTT.

V is TRBV27 and J is TRBJ2-3, with 8 bases that match TRBD2. The CDR3 consists of 15 residues. Looked up from germline, CDR1 is MNHEY and CDR2 is SMNVEV (reference sequence). V shed 4 bases, J shed 3 bases, and the junction held 6 bases outside the gene matches. The CDR3 sequence: CASSSQREWTDTQYF. CDR3 bases: TGTGCCAGCAGTTCCCAGCGGGAGTGGACAGATACGCAGTATTTT.

The sample holds a few counts of this clone. The rearrangement joins TRBV29-1 to TRBJ1-2; possibly TRBD1 for D (6 bases). Germline CDR1 SQVTM, CDR2 ANQGSEA. The CDR3 is 13 amino acids. V was trimmed by 5 bases and J by 5 bases, leaving 15 bases between them. For the CDR3, the DNA is TGCAGCGTTCTTGACGGGGGGCCATATGGCTACACCTTC. Its translation: CSVLDGGPYGYTF.

J is TRBJ2-7 and V is TRBV6-5; a weak D match, TRBD2 (5 bases). Germline assignment: CDR1 MNHEY and CDR2 SVGAGI. The CDR3 covers 14 residues. With 5 bases removed from V and 6 bases from J, the gap between germline ends came to 17 bases. The CDR3 DNA is TGTGCCAGCAGTAGTCGACACTATGGGAGCGAGCAGTACTTC. It specifies CASSSRHYGSEQYF.

The chain employs TRBV10-3 and TRBJ1-4; 11 positions match TRBD1. Germline V gene sequence: CDR1 ENHRY, CDR2 SYGVKD. This CDR3 contains 13 residues. Trimming cost V 11 bases and J 8 bases; bases outside gene matches: 7. CDR3 in amino acids: CASRTGGGEKLFF. The CDR3 bases are TGTGCCTCGAGGACAGGGGGCGGGGAAAAACTGTTTTTT.

This chain joins TRBV4-2 and TRBJ2-1, with TRBD2 matching 10 bases. In germline, CDR1 is LGHNA, CDR2 YNFKEQ. This CDR3 has 14 residues. Trimming at V came to 6 bases and at J to 6 bases, leaving 5 bases not matched to a gene. The CDR3 sequence is CASRPGTSVNEQFF. The DNA of the CDR3 is TGTGCCAGCAGGCCCGGGACTAGCGTCAATGAGCAGTTCTTC.

The chain carries TRBV9 and TRBJ1-1; D call uncertain. The CDR3 has 15 amino acids. Germline CDR1 is SGDLS and CDR2 is YYNGEE. V was trimmed by 0 bases and J by 3 bases, leaving 12 bases between them. The CDR3 DNA reads TGTGCCAGCAGCGTAGGTTCCTTTGGAGACACTGAAGCTTTCTTT. Its protein is CASSVGSFGDTEAFF.

The V and J genes are TRBV5-1 and TRBJ1-1, with D uncertain. Per germline, CDR1 SGHRS and CDR2 YFSETQ. V lost 0 bases and J lost 5, with 8 bases in between. The CDR3 runs to 13 residues. CDR3 residues: CASSLAGITEAFF. The CDR3 DNA reads as TGCGCCAGCAGCTTGGCGGGGATTACTGAAGCTTTCTTT.

The chain employs TRBV20-1 and TRBJ2-3, with D possibly being TRBD2 (5 bases). The germline gives CDR1 DFQATT, CDR2 SNEGSKA (reference sequence). This CDR3 comprises 11 residues. Between the trimmed V and J ends, which lost 3 bases and 5 bases, there was a span of 6 bases. CDR3 DNA sequence: TGCAGTGCTAGTGGAGGAGATACGCAGTATTTT. The encoded protein is CSASGGDTQYF.